This T cell receptor (beta chain) comes out of a study of blood T cell repertoires in COVID-19. Study-level information: COVID-19 samples from acute and convalescent phases originated in the United States, Italy and Spain.

As concerns this clone: A read error may produce the germline difference seen at one junction end.

This CDR3 has 13 amino acids. Under the authors' procedure: Amplification from reference gene primers served as the basis for estimated nucleated cell counts. Data came from immunoSEQ multiplex PCR; TCRdb stores just in-frame clones and leaves some out. That table supplies the V and J calls and clone size; D and trimming were determined from the DNA. The table includes approximately 300,000 clones, around 88% detected once. The chain uses TRBV12-3 or TRBV12-4 and TRBJ2-5, with D tentatively TRBD2 (6 bases). Specimen: peripheral blood. This sequence originates from a man aged 40-49 years with acute or convalescent COVID-19. CDR3 region: CASAPGTFPGTDF. CDR3 DNA: TGTGCCAGCGCCCCTGGGACTTTTCCTGGTACCGACTTC.